This T cell receptor (beta chain) was captured in a study of CD8+CD57+ T cells in acquired aplastic anemia. Study context: The average for DNA from sorted CD4+ and CD8+ cells was around 3.4 ug. Sequencing produced an average of about 11 million reads per healthy donor for CD4+ cells. Whole-study results and caveats: The number of CD8+ CDR3 sequences shared by patients and controls was around 30. For CD8+ Simpson's diversity, patients and controls showed no significant difference.

The germline V gene has CDR1 SGHTA and CDR2 FQGNSA. The CDR3 is 13 residues long. V was shortened by 3 bases and J by 5 bases, with 8 bases between the two germline ends. TCR beta VDJ and CDR3 profiling used genomic DNA as template. TCRdb reanalysed the reads using MiXCR and keeps one entry per CDR3 protein. This table holds 400,000 to 500,000 distinct CDR3 sequences, just under 70% found once. Points on this clonotype: Its target is unknown.

This rearrangement joins TRBV7-2 to TRBJ1-5, with a weak D call TRBD1 (5 bases). Sequencing was performed on sorted CD4+, CD8+, or CD8+CD57+ T cells (not recorded which) from PBMCs. The source of this sequence is a human donor in good health, serving as a control. CDR3 nucleotides: TGTGCCAGCAGCTTTACGGGACATCAGCCCCAGCATTTT. This encodes CASSFTGHQPQHF.